The 16 T cell receptor beta chains below were found in one sample sequenced in a study of T-cell reconstitution after alpha-beta-depleted transplantation in children. TCRbeta library construction was performed incorporating unique molecular identifiers. TCRdb recomputed calls from the PCR reads with MiXCR, one row per CDR3 protein. The repertoire holds hundreds of thousands of distinct CDR3 sequences, with about 10% as singletons. Sequencing used PBMCs from the stem cell graft donor, obtained from the stem cell graft. The source of these receptors is a human donor who donated a stem cell graft to a child with acute myeloid leukemia.

This clonotype was seen repeatedly, ten times or more. CDR3 DNA: TGTGCCAGCTCATCAGGGCCGTCCGCCGGGGAGCTGTTTTTT. This sequence encodes CASSSGPSAGELFF. V gene TRBV6-1 combines with J gene TRBJ2-2, with a weak D call TRBD1 (5 bases). With 8 bases removed from V and 6 bases from J, the gap between germline ends came to 16 bases. Germline V lookup: CDR1 MNHNS, CDR2 SASEGT. This CDR3 contains 14 residues.

The sample holds a few counts of this clonotype. This sequence joins TRBV11-3 and TRBJ2-2; D ambiguous. The germline V gene encodes CDR1 SGHNT and CDR2 YENEEA. The germline V and J ends were trimmed by 6 bases and 1 base, with 6 bases remaining between them. This CDR3 is built from 13 residues. The CDR3 DNA is TGTGCCAGCAGGCCTCAGAACACCGGGGAGCTGTTTTTT. It specifies CASRPQNTGELFF.

The chain recombines TRBV30 with TRBJ2-3, with TRBD2 matching 9 bases. CDR1 GTSNPN and CDR2 SVGIG come from the germline V gene (reference sequence). The V segment lost 6 bases and the J segment 3 bases; nucleotides outside the gene matches: 16. This CDR3 contains 17 residues. The DNA of the CDR3 is TGTGCCTGTTCATTGGCGGGAGGGCCGGGTACGACAGATACGCAGTATTTT. This encodes CACSLAGGPGTTDTQYF.

Ten or more counts support this clonotype. The CDR3 DNA reads TGTGCCAGCAGTTTGGGAGGAGCGGGAAACACCATATATTTT. The encoded protein is CASSLGGAGNTIYF. The chain combines TRBV12-3 or TRBV12-4 with TRBJ1-3; D call uncertain. CDR3 length: 14 residues. V dropped 3 bases and J dropped 4 bases, with 10 bases sitting between them.

In this sample, this clonotype turned up a few times. This chain joins TRBV5-6 and TRBJ1-1; D remains ambiguous. This CDR3 region has 14 residues. The V end lost 5 bases, the J end lost 6 bases, and 17 bases lay between the germline ends. Germline CDR1 and CDR2: SGHDT and YYEEEE. DNA of the CDR3: TGTGCCAGCAGATCAACGGGCGTCTTTGCTGAAGCTTTCTTT. Encoded protein: CASRSTGVFAEAFF.

This clonotype has just one count. The chain combines TRBV5-5 with TRBJ2-5; D is perhaps TRBD1 (5 bases). The V and J ends lost 2 bases and 1 base respectively, with 15 bases between them. CDR1 and CDR2 (germline): SGHKS, YYEKEE (reference sequence). This CDR3 has 16 residues. This chain's CDR3 is CASSFRKGPSQETQYF. The CDR3 nucleotides read TGTGCCAGCAGCTTTCGAAAGGGGCCCTCCCAAGAGACCCAGTACTTC.

This clonotype has at least ten counts. This chain links TRBV10-3 with TRBJ2-7, with no clear D. Germline assignment: CDR1 ENHRY and CDR2 SYGVKD. Trimming left V 2 bases short and J 3 bases short, with 2 bases between. The CDR3 is 11 amino acids. CDR3: CAISEDYEQYF. As DNA, the CDR3 is TGTGCCATCAGTGAGGACTACGAGCAGTACTTC.

There are a few counts of this clonotype. This chain links TRBV5-1 with TRBJ2-7; the D is unclear. V lost 0 bases, J lost 3 bases, and 13 bases lay in between. This CDR3 has 15 residues. The germline gives CDR1 SGHRS, CDR2 YFSETQ. The CDR3 sequence: CASSLDSGSGYEQYF. For the CDR3, the DNA is TGCGCCAGCAGCTTGGATTCCGGGTCAGGCTACGAGCAGTACTTC.

This chain uses TRBV24-1 with TRBJ2-7; 10 bases map to TRBD2. Unmatched junction bases numbered 8, after V lost 4 bases and J lost 12 bases. CDR1 and CDR2 from the germline V gene are KGHDR and SFDVKD. The CDR3 is 13 residues long. The CDR3 spells CATSDRTAGGMYF. In DNA form, the CDR3 reads TGTGCCACCAGTGACCGTACAGCGGGAGGGATGTACTTC.

Ten or more counts support this clonotype. CDR3 residues: CASSPINNEQFF. The CDR3 coding sequence is TGTGCCAGCAGTCCCATAAACAATGAGCAGTTCTTC. The chain carries TRBV25-1 and TRBJ2-1; D ambiguous. Germline CDR1 and CDR2: MGHDK and SYGVNS. Trimming took off 5 bases at V and 5 bases at J, with 7 bases between the two ends. This CDR3 has 12 amino acids.

This clonotype was seen repeatedly, ten times or more. This chain connects TRBV12-3 or TRBV12-4 to TRBJ2-1, with a weak D call TRBD2 (5 bases). Trimming pared 8 bases from V and 7 bases from J, leaving 15 bases between. The CDR3 consists of 13 residues. The chain's CDR3 is CASVTQLGNEQFF. The CDR3 DNA reads TGTGCCAGCGTTACGCAACTAGGGAATGAGCAGTTCTTC.

In this sample, this clonotype turned up many times. The J gene is TRBJ2-1, the V gene TRBV29-1; D ambiguous. V lost 6 bases to trimming and J lost 12 bases, with 12 bases between them. This CDR3 is built from 10 residues. In germline, CDR1 is SQVTM, CDR2 ANQGSEA. The CDR3 sequence: CSVIGSGQFF. CDR3 nucleotides: TGCAGCGTAATCGGGTCAGGGCAGTTCTTC.

The V call is TRBV14, the J call TRBJ2-5; 9 bases map to TRBD1. This CDR3 contains 17 residues. Looked up from germline, CDR1 is SGHDN and CDR2 is FVKESK. V dropped 4 bases and J dropped 2; count of bases not matched to a gene: 11. CDR3: CASSPSDRGPLQETQYF. Here the CDR3 DNA reads TGTGCCAGCAGCCCCTCGGACAGGGGCCCCCTTCAAGAGACCCAGTACTTC. Variable domain in full (rest from reference TRBV14 and TRBJ2-5): EAGVTQFPSHSVIEKGQTVTLRCDPISGHDNLYWYRRVMGKEIKFLLHFVKESKQDESGMPNNRFLAERTGGTYSTLKVQPAELEDSGVYFCASSPSDRGPLQETQYFGPGTRLLVL.

The V gene is TRBV15, the J gene TRBJ2-1; 7 positions agree with TRBD2. Germline trimming cut 2 bases from V and 8 bases from J; bases unmatched to any gene: 9. CDR1 and CDR2 (germline): LNHNV, YYDKDF (reference sequence). The CDR3 runs 15 residues. CDR3 sequence: CATSRFAGDGDEQFF. The CDR3 coding sequence is TGTGCCACCAGCAGATTTGCGGGAGACGGCGATGAGCAGTTCTTC. Variable domain in full (rest from reference TRBV15 and TRBJ2-1): DAMVIQNPRYQVTQFGKPVTLSCSQTLNHNVMYWYQQKSSQAPKLLFHYYDKDFNNEADTPDNFQSRRPNTSFCFLDIRSPGLGDTAMYLCATSRFAGDGDEQFFGPGTRLTVL.

The V call is TRBV18, the J call TRBJ2-7; D is unresolved. The CDR3 spans 11 residues. Germline values: CDR1 KGHSH, CDR2 LQKENI. Trimming removed 5 bases from V and 5 bases from J, with 7 bases in between. The CDR3 sequence is CASSEYDEQYF. The CDR3 DNA sequence: TGTGCCAGCTCAGAATACGACGAGCAGTACTTC. Full variable domain (rest looked up from reference TRBV18 and TRBJ2-7): NAGVMQNPRHLVRRRGQEARLRCSPMKGHSHVYWYRQLPEEGLKFMVYLQKENIIDESGMPKERFSAEFPKEGPSILRIQQVVRGDSAAYFCASSEYDEQYFGPGTRLTVT.

V and J are TRBV27 and TRBJ1-3; D ambiguous. The V end was cut by 6 bases, the J end by 4 bases, with 16 bases between. CDR3 length equals 15 residues. Germline CDR1 and CDR2: MNHEY and SMNVEV (reference sequence). The CDR3 DNA follows: TGTGCCAGCAGCCCGCTCGGGAGCTTCGGAAACACCATATATTTT. Translation: CASSPLGSFGNTIYF.